This TCR beta chain stems from a study of Graves' ophthalmopathy and Graves' hyperthyroidism. The CDR3 is 15 amino acids. Germline-derived CDR1 and CDR2 are MNHEY and SVGAGI. This clonotype was seen ten or more times. The antigen is not known. A read error may account for a junction end that differs from germline. The TCR beta CDR3 regions underwent amplification from RNA transcripts. HTBI primers primed a first-round RT-PCR, and a second-round multiplex PCR followed. Using its own MiXCR run on the multiplex PCR reads, TCRdb lists one record per CDR3 protein. This repertoire shows hundreds of thousands of distinct CDR3 sequences, over 20% found once; its top ten account for approximately 6.9%. Study results and caveats: Most thyroid clonotypes expanded beyond 0.001 frequency were also found in blood.

Clinical symptoms, serum thyroxine, TRAb, thyroid ultrasound and orbital computed tomography determined diagnosis. The sequence derives from a woman under 30 with stable Graves' hyperthyroidism. Some clones in this sample may be carry-over from other donors' samples. V usage is TRBV6-5 and J usage is TRBJ1-2, with a tentative D call TRBD1 (5 bases). The sample comprised peripheral blood. The CDR3 reads CASNYPGTQAYGYTF. The CDR3 DNA follows: TGTGCCAGCAATTACCCCGGGACGCAAGCCTATGGCTACACCTTC.